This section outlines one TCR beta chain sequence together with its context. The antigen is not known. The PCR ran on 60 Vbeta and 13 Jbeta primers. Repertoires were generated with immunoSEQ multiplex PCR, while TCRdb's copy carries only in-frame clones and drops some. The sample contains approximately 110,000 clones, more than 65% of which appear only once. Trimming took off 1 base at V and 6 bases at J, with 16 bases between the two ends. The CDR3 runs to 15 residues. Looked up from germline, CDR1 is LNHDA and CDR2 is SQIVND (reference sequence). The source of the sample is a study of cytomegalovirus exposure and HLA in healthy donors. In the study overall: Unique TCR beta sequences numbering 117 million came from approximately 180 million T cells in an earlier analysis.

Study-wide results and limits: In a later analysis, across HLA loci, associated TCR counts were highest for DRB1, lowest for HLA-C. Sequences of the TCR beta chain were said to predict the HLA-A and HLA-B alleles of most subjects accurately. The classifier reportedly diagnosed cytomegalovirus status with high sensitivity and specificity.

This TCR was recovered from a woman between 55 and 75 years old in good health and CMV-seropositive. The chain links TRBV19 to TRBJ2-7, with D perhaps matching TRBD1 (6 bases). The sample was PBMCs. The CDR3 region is CASSIAATGRSEQYF. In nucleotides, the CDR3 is TGTGCCAGTAGTATAGCGGCAACAGGGCGGAGCGAGCAGTACTTC.